These 26 T cell receptor beta chains were all obtained from the same sample, sequenced in a study of cytomegalovirus exposure and HLA in healthy donors. The PCR ran on 60 Vbeta and 13 Jbeta primers. Clones were read by immunoSEQ multiplex PCR, and TCRdb kept only the in-frame ones, dropping some. The table records 150,000 to 200,000 clones, roughly four fifths of them present only once. The source material was PBMCs. The receptors stem from a woman in her twenties or thirties in good health and CMV-seropositive.

V is TRBV7-9 and J is TRBJ2-1, with 8 bases identical to TRBD1. V shed 4 bases and J 7 bases; nucleotides not matched to a gene: 12. Germline CDR1 SEHNR, CDR2 FQNEAQ (reference sequence). The CDR3 totals 16 residues. The CDR3 sequence: CASSSHRDRMINEQFF. The CDR3 region has the DNA TGTGCCAGCAGCTCCCACCGGGACAGGATGATTAATGAGCAGTTCTTC. The variable domain in full, with the rest retrieved from reference TRBV7-9 and TRBJ2-1, is DTGVSQNPRHKITKRGQNVTFRCDPISEHNRLYWYRQTLGQGPEFLTYFQNEAQLEKSRLLSDRFSAERPKGSFSTLEIQRTEQGDSAMYLCASSSHRDRMINEQFFGPGTRLTVL.

The V call is TRBV7-9, the J call TRBJ1-4; D unresolved. V gave up 1 base and J gave up 6 bases, with 12 bases separating them. The germline V gene encodes CDR1 SEHNR and CDR2 FQNEAQ (reference sequence). The CDR3 totals 15 residues. The DNA for the CDR3 is TGTGCCAGCAGCTTAGGAAGAGGGAGGTATGAAAAACTGTTTTTT. This encodes CASSLGRGRYEKLFF.

This chain uses TRBV7-2 with TRBJ1-4; D remains ambiguous. CDR3 length equals 16 residues. Germline V gene sequence: CDR1 SGHTA, CDR2 FQGNSA. Trimming cost V 5 bases and J 5 bases, with 18 bases left between them. The CDR3 protein is CASSPTRAGSNEKLFF. The CDR3 DNA follows: TGTGCCAGCAGCCCGACCAGAGCAGGCTCCAATGAAAAACTGTTTTTT.

The chain carries TRBV7-2 and TRBJ1-4; D is undetermined. Germline V gene data show CDR1 as SGHTA and CDR2 as FQGNSA. With 4 bases removed from V and 8 bases from J, the gap between germline ends came to 17 bases. This CDR3 contains 15 residues. Here the CDR3 reads CASSSARLTREKLFF. CDR3 coding DNA: TGTGCCAGCAGCTCAGCGAGATTGACTAGGGAAAAACTGTTTTTT.

The chain has TRBV2 and TRBJ1-2; D may be TRBD1 (6 bases). CDR1 is SNHLY, CDR2 FYNNEI, per germline. The germline V and J ends were trimmed by 7 bases and 8 bases, with 14 bases remaining between them. There are 12 residues in the CDR3. The CDR3 loop is CASIPQGRGYTF. The CDR3 bases are TGTGCCAGCATTCCCCAGGGGAGAGGCTACACCTTC.

The chain links TRBV5-1 to TRBJ2-5; 7 nucleotides line up with TRBD2. The V segment lost 0 bases and the J segment 5 bases; nucleotides outside the gene matches: 7. The CDR3 covers 15 residues. In germline, CDR1 is SGHRS, CDR2 YFSETQ. The CDR3 coding sequence is TGCGCCAGCAGCTTGGAAGGGACTAAGGCGGAGACCCAGTACTTC. Translating it yields CASSLEGTKAETQYF.

This clone turned up a few times. V usage is TRBV7-2 and J usage is TRBJ1-5, with 7 bases lining up with TRBD1. In germline, CDR1 is SGHTA, CDR2 FQGNSA. CDR3 size: 15 residues. Trimming cost V 5 bases and J 2 bases; bases outside gene matches: 6. The CDR3 nucleotides read TGTGCCAGCAGCGCACACAGGGGACGCAATCAGCCCCAGCATTTT. This gives the protein CASSAHRGRNQPQHF.

This clone was counted between two and nine times. The chain uses TRBV9 and TRBJ2-2, with D hard to call. The length of the CDR3 is 13 residues. Trimming left V 3 bases short and J 1 base short, with 4 bases between. In germline, CDR1 is SGDLS, CDR2 YYNGEE. This CDR3 is CASSERNTGELFF. The CDR3 DNA follows: TGTGCCAGCAGCGAGAGGAACACCGGGGAGCTGTTTTTT.

This rearrangement joins TRBV6-1 to TRBJ1-5; a possible D gene is TRBD1 (5 bases). The V gene lost 2 bases and the J gene lost 6 bases, with 14 bases spanning the gap. This CDR3 region has 15 residues. Germline CDR1 and CDR2: MNHNS and SASEGT. The CDR3 nucleotides are TGTGCCAGCAGTGAATCCTGGGCCGGGGGTCAGCCCCAGCATTTT. It is translated as CASSESWAGGQPQHF.

The chain joins TRBV20-1 to TRBJ2-7, with D possibly being TRBD2 (6 bases). This CDR3 is built from 11 residues. Trimming removed 6 bases at V and 7 bases at J, with 13 bases between. Germline loops: CDR1 DFQATT, CDR2 SNEGSKA (reference sequence). In DNA form, the CDR3 reads TGCAGTGCCCTGGGACTGTATGAGCAGTACTTC. Protein product: CSALGLYEQYF.

CDR3 sequence: CASSLVDRSEQYF. The CDR3, as DNA: TGCGCCAGCAGCTTGGTGGACAGGAGCGAGCAGTACTTC. The chain joins TRBV5-1 to TRBJ2-7; the match to TRBD1 covers 7 bases. Trimming took 0 bases from V and 6 from J; bases not matched to a gene: 3. The germline V gene encodes CDR1 SGHRS and CDR2 YFSETQ. The CDR3 spans 13 residues.

The chain recombines TRBV18 with TRBJ2-5, with D tentatively TRBD2 (6 bases). Looked up from germline, CDR1 is KGHSH and CDR2 is LQKENI. The CDR3 is 14 residues long. The ends were cut back, 6 bases at V and 2 bases at J, with 13 bases in the middle. The CDR3 nucleotides read TGTGCCAGCTCCCCGTCGGGGGATCAAGAGACCCAGTACTTC. It codes for CASSPSGDQETQYF.

The chain carries TRBV7-2 and TRBJ1-4, with 7 bases lining up with TRBD1. V trimming: 4 bases; J trimming: 8 bases; junction bases outside the gene matches: 7. The germline V gene has CDR1 SGHTA and CDR2 FQGNSA. The CDR3 spans 14 residues. CDR3 sequence (DNA): TGTGCCAGCAGCTATCAAGGGGGCGACGAAAAACTGTTTTTT. This encodes CASSYQGGDEKLFF.

For this clone: The same CDR3 arises from other DNA sequences in this sample as well. The chain has TRBV19 and TRBJ2-6; tentative D call: TRBD2 (6 bases). The V and J ends lost 3 bases and 4 bases respectively, with 10 bases between them. CDR1 is LNHDA and CDR2 is SQIVND in the germline V gene (reference sequence). CDR3 length equals 15 residues. The CDR3: CASSIGGSGANVLTF. Here the CDR3 DNA reads TGTGCCAGTAGTATTGGAGGGTCGGGGGCCAACGTCCTGACTTTC.

V gene TRBV28 combines with J gene TRBJ1-5, with a weak D call TRBD1 (6 bases). Germline V lookup: CDR1 MDHEN, CDR2 SYDVKM. V lost 5 bases to trimming and J lost 5 bases, with 13 bases between them. This CDR3 region has 14 residues. This CDR3 is CASSTPTGHQPQHF. As DNA, the CDR3 is TGTGCCAGCAGTACCCCGACAGGACATCAGCCCCAGCATTTT.

The chain is built from TRBV7-2 and TRBJ2-3; D is ambiguous. The ends were cut back, 5 bases at V and 2 bases at J, with 5 bases in the middle. From germline, CDR1 is SGHTA and CDR2 FQGNSA. CDR3 size: 12 residues. CDR3 DNA sequence: TGTGCCAGCAGCCCCAACACAGATACGCAGTATTTT. This translates into CASSPNTDTQYF.

The chain combines TRBV5-6 with TRBJ2-5; 8 bases agree with TRBD1. Trimming at V came to 3 bases and at J to 5 bases, leaving 6 bases not matched to a gene. CDR1 and CDR2 (germline): SGHDT, YYEEEE. The CDR3 consists of 14 residues. In DNA form, the CDR3 reads TGTGCCAGCAGCTCTGACAGGGGTATGGAGACCCAGTACTTC. Translating gives CASSSDRGMETQYF.

V is TRBV2 and J is TRBJ2-3; D is unclear. The CDR3 length is 14 residues. Looked up from germline, CDR1 is SNHLY and CDR2 is FYNNEI. The germline V and J ends were trimmed by 2 bases and 0 bases, with 6 bases remaining between them. Written as DNA, the CDR3 is TGTGCCAGCAGTGAACGCAGGAGCACAGATACGCAGTATTTT. Translated, it gives CASSERRSTDTQYF.

The chain carries TRBV9 and TRBJ2-7, with unresolved D. The germline V gene has CDR1 SGDLS and CDR2 YYNGEE. The V end was cut by 0 bases, the J end by 1 base, with 8 bases between. The CDR3 runs to 14 residues. The CDR3 DNA follows: TGTGCCAGCAGCGTAGCCGCAGGATCCTACGAGCAGTACTTC. This translates into CASSVAAGSYEQYF.

The chain uses TRBV29-1 and TRBJ1-1; weak D call: TRBD1 (6 bases). The length of the CDR3 is 13 residues. Germline V lookup: CDR1 SQVTM, CDR2 ANQGSEA. Trimming stripped 7 bases from V and 4 bases from J, with 16 bases between. CDR3 nucleotide sequence: TGCAGCGCCCTAGGGGGGGGCGGCACTGAAGCTTTCTTT. Translated, it gives CSALGGGGTEAFF.

The chain's CDR3 is CASSFPEGATYEQYF. CDR3 bases: TGCGCCAGCAGCTTCCCAGAGGGGGCGACCTACGAGCAGTACTTC. The V call is TRBV5-1, the J call TRBJ2-7, with 7 bases lining up with TRBD1. This CDR3 has 15 residues. The J segment lost 2 bases and the V segment lost 2 bases, leaving 7 bases of the junction unmatched. Germline V CDR1 and CDR2: SGHRS, YFSETQ.

The rearrangement uses TRBV7-8 and TRBJ1-1; 12 bases match TRBD1. Looked up from germline, CDR1 is SGHVS and CDR2 is FQNEAQ. With 0 bases clipped from V and 9 bases from J, the junction kept 2 bases outside the gene matches. There are 14 residues in the CDR3. DNA for the CDR3: TGTGCCAGCAGCTTAGCGGGACAGGGGGCGAAAGCTTTCTTT. Translation: CASSLAGQGAKAFF.

V and J are TRBV7-2 and TRBJ1-4; tentatively, D is TRBD1 (6 bases). This CDR3 spans 15 amino acids. The V end lost 5 bases, the J end lost 6 bases, and 16 bases lay between the germline ends. Germline loops: CDR1 SGHTA, CDR2 FQGNSA. CDR3 region: CASSVHTGRDEKLFF. The CDR3 nucleotides read TGTGCCAGCAGCGTACATACAGGGAGGGATGAAAAACTGTTTTTT.

CDR3 residues: CSVDTREGRDEQFF. The CDR3 coding sequence is TGCAGCGTTGATACGAGGGAGGGCCGGGATGAGCAGTTCTTC. The V gene is TRBV29-1, the J gene TRBJ2-1; 7 positions match TRBD2. Germline-derived CDR1 and CDR2 are SQVTM and ANQGSEA. Trimming at V came to 3 bases and at J to 8 bases, leaving 10 bases not matched to a gene. The CDR3 sequence is 14 residues long.

The chain uses TRBV5-1 and TRBJ2-5, with 8 bases matching TRBD2. Germline CDR1 is SGHRS and CDR2 is YFSETQ. There are 16 residues in the CDR3. The junction had 9 bases not matched to a gene; V was cut back by 0 bases and J by 5 bases. CDR3 residues: CASSLEAGAKGETQYF. The CDR3 nucleotides read TGCGCCAGCAGCTTGGAAGCGGGGGCCAAGGGGGAGACCCAGTACTTC.

The chain recombines TRBV2 with TRBJ2-2; 10 bases are a match to TRBD1. The CDR3 is 14 residues long. Unmatched junction bases numbered 7, after V lost 8 bases and J lost 7 bases. Germline V gives CDR1 SNHLY, CDR2 FYNNEI. The CDR3 sequence is CASDRGRQYGELFF. The CDR3 region has the DNA TGTGCCAGCGACAGGGGGCGACAGTACGGGGAGCTGTTTTTT.